Following are 32 T cell receptor beta chains from one sample sequenced in a study of lymphopenia after photon versus proton radiotherapy. Sequencing was performed with immunoSEQ multiplex PCR; in TCRdb, only in-frame clones are kept and a portion is missing. This table holds fewer than 35,000 clones, about nine tenths found once. Sample: peripheral blood, taken from a patient treated with photon-based radiotherapy. The receptors shown here come from a woman in her forties or fifties with pancreatic cancer.

A single count supports this clone. This chain connects TRBV11-2 to TRBJ2-3; TRBD2 is a possible D gene (6 bases). CDR1 and CDR2 (germline): SGHAT, FQNNGV. The CDR3 extends over 13 amino acids. CDR3 in DNA: TGTGCTGCGGCGGGACTTAGCACAGATACGCAGTATTTT. It translates to CAAAGLSTDTQYF.

The chain employs TRBV5-4 and TRBJ2-4; 14 bases align to TRBD2. Germline CDR1 is SGHNT and CDR2 is YYREEE (reference sequence). The ends lost 4 bases at V and 1 base at J; junction bases unmatched: 7. CDR3 length equals 18 residues. This CDR3 is CASSTGLAGEGAKNIQYF. The CDR3 DNA reads TGTGCCAGCAGCACGGGACTAGCGGGAGAGGGGGCCAAAAACATTCAGTACTTC. Filled out from reference TRBV5-4 and TRBJ2-4, the complete variable domain reads ETGVTQSPTHLIKTRGQQVTLRCSSQSGHNTVSWYQQALGQGPQFIFQYYREEENGRGNFPPRFSGLQFPNYSSELNVNALELDDSALYLCASSTGLAGEGAKNIQYFGAGTRLSVL.

The chain has TRBV7-6 and TRBJ2-2, with 9 bases identical to TRBD2. Germline lookup yields CDR1 SGHVS and CDR2 FNYEAQ. J lost 5 bases, V lost 1 base, and 8 bases had no gene match. The CDR3 is 17 amino acids. This CDR3 is CASSLGQASGTTGELFF. The CDR3 nucleotides read TGTGCCAGCAGCTTAGGACAGGCTAGCGGGACAACCGGGGAGCTGTTTTTT.

The chain joins TRBV10-2 to TRBJ2-7; 8 bases line up with TRBD2. V dropped 8 bases and J dropped 4; count of bases not matched to a gene: 19. CDR1 is WSHSY, CDR2 SAAADI, per germline. CDR3 size: 17 residues. DNA of the CDR3: TGCGCCAGCTGGGGGACACGGGAAGTAGCGGGAATTTACGAGCAGTACTTC. This encodes CASWGTREVAGIYEQYF.

This clone is a singleton in its sample. The rearrangement uses TRBV29-1 and TRBJ2-1, with 8 bases that match TRBD2. The CDR3 has 16 amino acids. Germline V gives CDR1 SQVTM, CDR2 ANQGSEA. After removal of 3 bases from V and 1 base from J, the junction contained 8 bases not matched to a gene. This CDR3 is CSVELAGGVSYNEQFF. The CDR3 DNA reads TGCAGCGTTGAGCTAGCGGGCGGGGTTTCCTACAATGAGCAGTTCTTC.

The rearrangement uses TRBV6-5 and TRBJ2-5, with 9 bases that match TRBD2. The CDR3 is 16 amino acids. Germline V gene lookup returns CDR1 MNHEY and CDR2 SVGAGI. The J segment lost 5 bases and the V segment lost 2 bases, leaving 9 bases of the junction unmatched. This chain's CDR3 is CASSYQGGRAAETQYF. CDR3 in DNA: TGTGCCAGCAGTTACCAGGGCGGGAGGGCCGCGGAGACCCAGTACTTC.

The chain carries TRBV7-6 and TRBJ2-7, with 8 bases matching TRBD1. Trimming removed 5 bases from V and 3 bases from J; junction bases left unmatched: 6. In germline, CDR1 is SGHVS, CDR2 FNYEAQ. The CDR3 runs 14 residues. In DNA, the CDR3 is TGTGCCAGCAGCCGAGAAGACAGGGGCTACGAGCAGTACTTC. It specifies CASSREDRGYEQYF.

The chain couples TRBV28 to TRBJ2-7; 7 bases line up with TRBD1. The CDR3 length is 15 residues. V dropped 8 bases and J dropped 0; count of bases not matched to a gene: 10. Germline-derived CDR1 and CDR2 are MDHEN and SYDVKM. CDR3 coding DNA: TGTGCCAGCTTCCAAAGGGCAGGGGGCTCCTACGAGCAGTACTTC. Its protein product is CASFQRAGGSYEQYF.

This chain's CDR3 is CASSPQGNTGELFF. The CDR3 bases are TGCGCCAGCAGCCCACAGGGGAACACCGGGGAGCTGTTTTTT. The V and J genes are TRBV10-1 and TRBJ2-2, with TRBD1 as a possible D gene (6 bases). This CDR3 has 14 amino acids. V gave up 6 bases and J gave up 1 base, with 9 bases separating them. Looked up from germline, CDR1 is WNHNN and CDR2 is SYGVQD (reference sequence).

The sample holds one count of this clone. The chain links TRBV14 to TRBJ1-2; 9 nucleotides match TRBD1. The CDR3 spans 16 residues. The germline gives CDR1 SGHDN, CDR2 FVKESK. Germline trimming cut 0 bases from V and 4 bases from J; bases unmatched to any gene: 6. CDR3 bases: TGTGCCAGCAGCCAAGACCCCGGGACAGGGACCTATGGCTACACCTTC. Residues: CASSQDPGTGTYGYTF.

V gene TRBV11-2 combines with J gene TRBJ1-1, with D unresolved. Germline lookup yields CDR1 SGHAT and CDR2 FQNNGV. V gave up 9 bases and J gave up 5 bases, with 10 bases separating them. This CDR3 region has 11 residues. CDR3 sequence: CASSGGTEAFF. CDR3 sequence (DNA): TGTGCCAGTTCGGGAGGAACTGAAGCTTTCTTT.

This sequence joins TRBV5-8 and TRBJ2-3; either TRBD1 or TRBD2 may supply D (8 bases each). Trimming shortened V by 3 bases and J by 4 bases, and 24 bases separated the two germline ends. Germline-derived CDR1 and CDR2 are SGHTS and YDEGEE. The CDR3 loop spans 18 amino acids. The CDR3 nucleotides are TGTGCCAGCAGCTCAAGGACAGGGCAACTAGCGGCAGCAGATACGCAGTATTTT. Protein: CASSSRTGQLAAADTQYF.

The rearrangement uses TRBV5-1 and TRBJ2-1, with D perhaps TRBD2 (6 bases). Germline CDR1 reads SGHRS; CDR2 reads YFSETQ. Trimming took off 0 bases at V and 8 bases at J, with 12 bases between the two ends. The CDR3 loop spans 14 amino acids. The CDR3 sequence: CASSLGGTRDEQFF. CDR3 coding DNA: TGCGCCAGCAGCTTGGGGGGGACTCGAGATGAGCAGTTCTTC.

This clone is a singleton in its sample. The CDR3 loop is CASNRQGVRGYTF. The DNA for the CDR3 is TGTGCCAGTAACCGTCAGGGAGTCAGAGGCTACACCTTC. V is TRBV19 and J is TRBJ1-2; TRBD1 might be the D (5 bases). Trimming removed 7 bases from V and 8 bases from J, with 17 bases in between. The germline gives CDR1 LNHDA, CDR2 SQIVND (reference sequence). The CDR3 is 13 amino acids.

This clone was detected once. The J gene is TRBJ1-3, the V gene TRBV6-5, with a tentative D call TRBD1 (5 bases). This CDR3 comprises 15 residues. Trimming pared 6 bases from V and 4 bases from J, leaving 16 bases between. Germline V lookup: CDR1 MNHEY, CDR2 SVGAGI. CDR3 DNA sequence: TGTGCCAGCAGCCCACTAGGGGAACCCGGAAACACCATATATTTT. Amino acid sequence: CASSPLGEPGNTIYF.

This chain joins TRBV6-5 and TRBJ1-4; D is undetermined. The germline gives CDR1 MNHEY, CDR2 SVGAGI. The V gene lost 0 bases and the J gene lost 8 bases, with 13 bases spanning the gap. The CDR3 runs 15 residues. The CDR3 DNA sequence: TGTGCCAGCAGTTACTCGGTGTCGCAGGACGAAAAACTGTTTTTT. Protein product: CASSYSVSQDEKLFF.

The chain links TRBV7-9 to TRBJ2-1, with a tentative D call TRBD2 (6 bases). The ends were cut back, 4 bases at V and 5 bases at J, with 9 bases in the middle. The CDR3 runs 13 residues. Per the germline V gene, CDR1 is SEHNR and CDR2 is FQNEAQ (reference sequence). CDR3 protein: CASSSGEDNEQFF. In nucleotides, the CDR3 is TGTGCCAGCAGCTCCGGGGAGGACAATGAGCAGTTCTTC.

The J gene is TRBJ2-3, the V gene TRBV7-3; maybe TRBD1 (6 bases). With 6 bases removed from V and 3 bases from J, the gap between germline ends came to 10 bases. CDR3 length: 13 residues. The germline V gene has CDR1 SGHTA and CDR2 FQGTGA. The CDR3 DNA reads as TGTGCCAGCAGTCCAACAGGGACAGATACGCAGTATTTT. Residues: CASSPTGTDTQYF.

The chain carries TRBV10-1 and TRBJ2-5; D possibly corresponds to TRBD1 (6 bases). This CDR3 is 13 amino acids long. Germline lookup yields CDR1 WNHNN and CDR2 SYGVQD (reference sequence). The germline V and J ends were trimmed by 5 bases and 7 bases, with 14 bases remaining between them. The CDR3 DNA is TGCGCCAGCAGTTCCCACCCACAGGGGACCCAGTACTTC. It translates to CASSSHPQGTQYF.

The J gene is TRBJ1-4, the V gene TRBV6-1, with D unclear. CDR3 size: 14 residues. CDR1 is MNHNS and CDR2 is SASEGT in the germline V gene. Trimming shortened V by 4 bases and J by 7 bases, and 13 bases separated the two germline ends. This CDR3 is CASSAPAGGEKLFF. In DNA form, the CDR3 reads TGTGCCAGCAGTGCGCCGGCGGGAGGTGAAAAACTGTTTTTT.

The CDR3 loop is CASSLREIEQFF. CDR3 nucleotides: TGTGCCAGCTCCCTGCGGGAGATTGAGCAGTTCTTC. The V call is TRBV18, the J call TRBJ2-1; the match to TRBD2 covers 7 bases. This CDR3 region has 12 residues. CDR1 is KGHSH and CDR2 is LQKENI in the germline V gene. V lost 6 bases, J lost 9 bases, and 5 bases stayed unmatched.

V gene TRBV19 combines with J gene TRBJ2-1; TRBD2 aligns across 7 bases. Losses at the gene ends were 3 bases for V and 7 bases for J; bases not matched to a gene: 9. There are 15 residues in the CDR3. The V gene's germline CDR1 is LNHDA and CDR2 SQIVND (reference sequence). The CDR3 coding sequence is TGTGCCAGTAGTATCGTACTAGCGATAATGAATGAGCAGTTCTTC. It is translated as CASSIVLAIMNEQFF.

The V and J genes are TRBV6-5 and TRBJ1-4; D might be TRBD1 (6 bases). The CDR3 sequence is 15 residues long. Germline V gene lookup returns CDR1 MNHEY and CDR2 SVGAGI. The germline V and J ends were trimmed by 0 bases and 8 bases, with 13 bases remaining between them. In DNA form, the CDR3 reads TGTGCCAGCAGTTACTCGGGGGGGCCAGGGGAAAAACTGTTTTTT. This encodes CASSYSGGPGEKLFF.

The chain joins TRBV7-7 to TRBJ2-2; 8 bases are shared with TRBD1. The V and J ends lost 5 bases and 1 base, in that order; junction bases with no gene match: 6. Per the germline V gene, CDR1 is SSHAT and CDR2 is FNYEAQ (reference sequence). The CDR3 is 16 residues long. As DNA, the CDR3 is TGTGCCAGCAGCGCACGGACAGGGATGAACACCGGGGAGCTGTTTTTT. As protein: CASSARTGMNTGELFF. Full variable domain (remainder filled in from reference TRBV7-7 and TRBJ2-2): GAGVSQSPRYKVTKRGQDVTLRCDPISSHATLYWYQQALGQGPEFLTYFNYEAQPDKSGLPSDRFSAERPEGSISTLTIQRTEQRDSAMYRCASSARTGMNTGELFFGEGSRLTVL.

This clone is classed as medium-sized. V and J are TRBV2 and TRBJ1-5, with TRBD1 matching 7 bases. Germline V gene data show CDR1 as SNHLY and CDR2 as FYNNEI. Trimming removed 7 bases from V and 6 bases from J; junction bases left unmatched: 9. This CDR3 contains 14 residues. CDR3 DNA sequence: TGTGCCAGCACTCAACAGGGGAGGGGTCAGCCCCAGCATTTT. This codes for CASTQQGRGQPQHF.

The chain couples TRBV5-6 to TRBJ1-1; 8 bases are shared with TRBD1. Unmatched junction bases numbered 5, after V lost 4 bases and J lost 0 bases. Germline-derived CDR1 and CDR2 are SGHDT and YYEEEE. The CDR3 has 15 residues. The CDR3 loop is CASSARTGLNTEAFF. The CDR3 nucleotides are TGTGCCAGCAGCGCAAGGACAGGGCTGAACACTGAAGCTTTCTTT.

The chain is built from TRBV21-1 and TRBJ2-7; the D segment call TRBD2 is taken from the table without a DNA check. TRBV21-1 is an annotated pseudogene. CDR3 length: 15 residues. DNA for the CDR3: TGTGCCAGCAGCAAAGGTGTCAGCGACCTCTACGAGCAGTACTTC. It codes for CASSKGVSDLYEQYF.

The DNA for the CDR3 is TGTGCCAGCAGCTTAGGACAGGGGACCACTGAAGCTTTCTTT. It yields the protein CASSLGQGTTEAFF. V gene TRBV7-2 combines with J gene TRBJ1-1, with TRBD1 matching over 8 bases. Germline trimming cut 1 base from V and 4 bases from J; bases unmatched to any gene: 2. Germline-derived CDR1 and CDR2 are SGHTA and FQGNSA. The CDR3 runs to 14 residues.

This clone was observed a handful of times. The chain recombines TRBV6-1 with TRBJ2-1; possible D gene TRBD2, 5 bases. The CDR3 is 14 amino acids. V lost 2 bases, J lost 7 bases, and 12 bases lay in between. Germline loops: CDR1 MNHNS, CDR2 SASEGT. CDR3: CASSEQLEGNEQFF. In nucleotides, the CDR3 is TGTGCCAGCAGTGAACAACTAGAGGGTAATGAGCAGTTCTTC.

This chain uses TRBV2 with TRBJ2-4; either TRBD1 or TRBD2 may supply D (5 bases each). Germline lookup yields CDR1 SNHLY and CDR2 FYNNEI. The CDR3 runs to 16 residues. V dropped 5 bases and J dropped 0 bases, with 14 bases sitting between them. The CDR3 coding sequence is TGTGCCAGCAGTCTCTCAGTCGGGGCAGCCAAAAACATTCAGTACTTC. Encoded protein: CASSLSVGAAKNIQYF. The full variable domain, in which reference TRBV2 and TRBJ2-4 provide the parts outside the CDR3, is EPEVTQTPSHQVTQMGQEVILRCVPISNHLYFYWYRQILGQKVEFLVSFYNNEISEKSEIFDDQFSVERPDGSNFTLKIRSTKLEDSAMYFCASSLSVGAAKNIQYFGAGTRLSVL.

This clone was found once. The genes are TRBV10-3 and TRBJ2-1; D possibly corresponds to TRBD2 (6 bases). Trimming stripped 4 bases from V and 0 bases from J, with 13 bases between. Germline V gives CDR1 ENHRY, CDR2 SYGVKD. The CDR3 consists of 16 residues. The CDR3 loop is CAISGNSGSSYNEQFF. CDR3 bases: TGTGCCATCAGTGGTAATAGCGGCAGCTCCTACAATGAGCAGTTCTTC.

This chain joins TRBV7-2 and TRBJ2-3; possible D gene TRBD1, 6 bases. Germline V gene lookup returns CDR1 SGHTA and CDR2 FQGNSA. Trimming pared 5 bases from V and 6 bases from J, leaving 18 bases between. The CDR3 loop spans 15 amino acids. The CDR3 loop reads CASSLPRQAGDTQYF. The DNA for the CDR3 is TGTGCCAGCAGCCTGCCCCGACAGGCAGGGGATACGCAGTATTTT.